This TCR beta chain was sequenced for a study of T cell responses to AZD1222 COVID-19 vaccine. About this clone: The antigen is not known.

Using immunoSEQ multiplex PCR, the repertoire was profiled, and TCRdb retains in-frame clones only, with some absent. This table holds more than 140,000 clones, roughly nine tenths found once. Overall study findings and caveats: The CD4 TCRs associated with vaccination extended across spike and predominated at 160-218 and 743-854. Repertoire sampling occurred only after the peak T cell response.

The CDR3 is 13 amino acids. Trimming shortened V by 6 bases and J by 4 bases, and 11 bases separated the two germline ends. The clonotype was recovered from an adult in good health. Sequencing used peripheral blood, obtained on day 0 of AZD1222 vaccination. V is TRBV12-3 or TRBV12-4 and J is TRBJ2-3; no firm D call. The CDR3 region has the DNA TGTGCCAGCAGACCCTCCCGCCCAGATACGCAGTATTTT. Translated: CASRPSRPDTQYF.